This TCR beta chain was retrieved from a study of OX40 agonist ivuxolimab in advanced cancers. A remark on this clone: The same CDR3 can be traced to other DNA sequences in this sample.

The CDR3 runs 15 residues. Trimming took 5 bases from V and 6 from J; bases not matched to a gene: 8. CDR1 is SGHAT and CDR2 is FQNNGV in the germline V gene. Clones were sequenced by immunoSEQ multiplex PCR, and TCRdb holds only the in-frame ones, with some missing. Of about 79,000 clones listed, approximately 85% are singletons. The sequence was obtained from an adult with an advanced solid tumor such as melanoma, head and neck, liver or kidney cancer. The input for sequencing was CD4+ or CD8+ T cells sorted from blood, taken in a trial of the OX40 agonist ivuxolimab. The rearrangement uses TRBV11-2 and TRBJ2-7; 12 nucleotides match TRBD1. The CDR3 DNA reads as TGTGCCAGCAGCCAAATGGGACAGGGGGCCTCCGAGCAGTACTTC. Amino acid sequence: CASSQMGQGASEQYF.